The 8 T cell receptor beta chains below were found in one sample sequenced in a study of blood T cell repertoires in COVID-19. Assay: immunoSEQ multiplex PCR; the TCRdb copy retains only in-frame clones and omits some. The sample lists 100,000 or so clones, 88% occurring once. Material for sequencing was peripheral blood. The receptor set was obtained from a woman aged 60-75 years with acute or convalescent COVID-19.

The chain uses TRBV28 and TRBJ2-1, with TRBD2 matching 10 bases. The length of the CDR3 is 13 residues. Looked up from germline, CDR1 is MDHEN and CDR2 is SYDVKM. The J segment lost 3 bases and the V segment lost 8 bases, leaving 1 base of the junction unmatched. DNA for the CDR3: TGTGCCAGCGGGACTAGCGTCTACAATGAGCAGTTCTTC. It translates to CASGTSVYNEQFF.

J is TRBJ2-1 and V is TRBV29-1; D is ambiguous. This CDR3 contains 13 residues. V was clipped by 6 bases and J by 6 bases, with 15 bases between them. CDR1 is SQVTM, CDR2 ANQGSEA, per germline. CDR3 DNA: TGCAGCGTGGAATACTCGGCGGTCAATGAGCAGTTCTTC. It translates to CSVEYSAVNEQFF.

The chain joins TRBV28 to TRBJ2-2; the match to TRBD1 covers 8 bases. The CDR3 covers 14 residues. Germline V CDR1 and CDR2: MDHEN, SYDVKM. Trimming at V came to 8 bases and at J to 6 bases, leaving 8 bases not matched to a gene. The CDR3 loop is CASLAGQGAGELFF. The CDR3 DNA follows: TGTGCCAGCCTAGCCGGACAGGGTGCCGGGGAGCTGTTTTTT.

This chain connects TRBV24-1 to TRBJ2-1; TRBD2 matches 11 bases. The CDR3 extends over 16 amino acids. Germline CDR1 is KGHDR and CDR2 is SFDVKD. The J segment lost 6 bases and the V segment lost 3 bases, leaving 6 bases of the junction unmatched. CDR3 in amino acids: CATSDALAGVLNEQFF. The CDR3 DNA sequence: TGTGCCACCAGTGATGCACTAGCGGGAGTCCTCAATGAGCAGTTCTTC.

The chain couples TRBV6-5 to TRBJ2-7; 9 bases are shared with TRBD1. The CDR3 has 14 amino acids. CDR1 is MNHEY, CDR2 SVGAGI, per germline. Losses at the gene ends were 7 bases for V and 0 bases for J; bases not matched to a gene: 4. CDR3 loop: CASTPGQGSYEQYV. The CDR3, as DNA: TGTGCCAGCACCCCGGGACAGGGCTCCTACGAGCAGTACGTC.

V gene TRBV3-1 (or the pseudogene TRBV3-2) combines with J gene TRBJ2-1; 10 bases match TRBD2. Trimming at V came to 4 bases and at J to 5 bases, leaving 11 bases not matched to a gene. This CDR3 comprises 17 residues. Germline CDR1 LGHDT, CDR2 YNNKEL (reference sequence). The CDR3 bases are TGTGCCAGCAGCCCTCGATCGGGACTAGCGAAACACAATGAGCAGTTCTTC. Amino acid sequence: CASSPRSGLAKHNEQFF.

The chain is built from TRBV2 and TRBJ1-2, with 11 positions matching TRBD1. CDR3 size: 15 residues. Per the germline V gene, CDR1 is SNHLY and CDR2 is FYNNEI. J lost 5 bases, V lost 4 bases, and 6 bases had no gene match. CDR3 protein: CASSGGQGASYGYTF. Here the CDR3 DNA reads TGTGCCAGCAGTGGAGGACAGGGGGCTTCGTATGGCTACACCTTC.

The chain carries TRBV27 and TRBJ2-6; possible D gene TRBD1, 5 bases. The CDR3 contains 16 residues. V was trimmed by 5 bases and J by 0 bases, leaving 11 bases between them. Germline lookup yields CDR1 MNHEY and CDR2 SMNVEV (reference sequence). This CDR3 reads CASSKQVISGANVLTF. The CDR3 DNA reads as TGTGCCAGCAGTAAACAGGTTATCTCTGGGGCCAACGTCCTGACTTTC.